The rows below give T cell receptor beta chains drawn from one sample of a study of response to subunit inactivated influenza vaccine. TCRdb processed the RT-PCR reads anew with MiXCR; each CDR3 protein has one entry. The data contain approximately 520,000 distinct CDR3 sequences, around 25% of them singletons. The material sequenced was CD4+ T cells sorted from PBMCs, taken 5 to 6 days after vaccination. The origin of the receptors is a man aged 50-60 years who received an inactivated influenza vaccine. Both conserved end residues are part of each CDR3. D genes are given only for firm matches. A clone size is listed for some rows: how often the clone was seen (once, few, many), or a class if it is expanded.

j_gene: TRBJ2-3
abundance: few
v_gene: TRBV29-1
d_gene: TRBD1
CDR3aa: CSTGQGTDTQYF
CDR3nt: TGCAGCACCGGACAGGGGACAGATACGCAGTATTTT

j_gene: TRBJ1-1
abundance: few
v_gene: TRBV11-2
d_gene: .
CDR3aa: CASSLDTGRTEAFF
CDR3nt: TGTGCCAGCAGCTTAGATACAGGGCGCACTGAAGCTTTCTTT

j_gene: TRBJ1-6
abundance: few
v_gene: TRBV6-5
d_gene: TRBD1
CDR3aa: CASSNDRVSHSPLHF
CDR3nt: TGTGCCAGCAGTAACGACAGGGTTTCGCATTCACCCCTCCACTTT

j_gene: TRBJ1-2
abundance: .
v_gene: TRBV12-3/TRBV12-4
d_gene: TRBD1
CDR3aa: CASSLDSGGDYGYTF
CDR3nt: TGTGCCAGCAGTTTAGACTCAGGGGGCGACTATGGCTACACCTTC

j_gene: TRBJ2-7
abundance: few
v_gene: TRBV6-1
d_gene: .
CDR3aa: CASNDLLGKSSYEQYF
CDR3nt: TGTGCCAGCAACGACCTCCTCGGCAAGAGCTCCTACGAGCAGTACTTC

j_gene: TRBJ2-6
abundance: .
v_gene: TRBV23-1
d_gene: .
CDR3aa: CASSQIRPLRRDTGSGANVLTF
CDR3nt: TGTGCCAGCAGTCAAATACGCCCCCTTAGACGGGACACTGGCTCTGGGGCCAACGTCCTGACTTTC

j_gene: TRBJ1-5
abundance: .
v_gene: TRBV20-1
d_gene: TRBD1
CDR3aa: CSARVAGGGPQHF
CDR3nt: TGCAGTGCTAGAGTGGCAGGGGGGGGGCCCCAGCATTTT

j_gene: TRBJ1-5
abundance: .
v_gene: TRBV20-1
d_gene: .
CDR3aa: CSASGSYNQPQHF
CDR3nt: TGCAGTGCAAGTGGGTCCTACAATCAGCCCCAGCATTTT

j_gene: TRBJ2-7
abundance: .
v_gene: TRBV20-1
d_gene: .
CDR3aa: CSARAGSSSYEQYF
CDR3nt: TGCAGTGCTAGAGCTGGTAGCAGCTCCTACGAGCAGTACTTC

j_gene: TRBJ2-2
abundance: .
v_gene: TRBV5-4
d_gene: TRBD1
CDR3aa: CASSTTGETGELFF
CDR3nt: TGTGCCAGCAGCACGACAGGGGAGACCGGGGAGCTGTTTTTT

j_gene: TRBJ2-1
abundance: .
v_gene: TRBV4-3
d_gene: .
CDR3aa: CASSQGLGQFF
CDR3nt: TGCGCCAGCAGCCAGGGGTTGGGGCAGTTCTTC

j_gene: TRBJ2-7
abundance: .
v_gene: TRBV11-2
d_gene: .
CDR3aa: CASSLSYGIDYEQYF
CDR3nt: TGTGCCAGCAGCTTATCTTACGGTATCGACTACGAGCAGTACTTC

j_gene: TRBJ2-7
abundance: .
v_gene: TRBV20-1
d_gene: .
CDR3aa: CSARDTIERRVYEQYF
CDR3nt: TGCAGTGCTAGAGATACCATTGAGCGGCGTGTCTACGAGCAGTACTTC

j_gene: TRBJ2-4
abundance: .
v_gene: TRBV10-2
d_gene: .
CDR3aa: CASSGVREPNIQYF
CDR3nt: TGCGCCAGCAGTGGGGTACGGGAACCAAACATTCAGTACTTC

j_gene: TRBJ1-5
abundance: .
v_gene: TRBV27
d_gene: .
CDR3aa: CASSLTGLALNQPQHF
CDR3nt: TGTGCCAGCAGTTTAACAGGGTTGGCCCTCAATCAGCCCCAGCATTTT

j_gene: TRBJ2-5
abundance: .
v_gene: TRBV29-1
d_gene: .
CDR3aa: CSVGNFQGLAETQYF
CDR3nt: TGCAGCGTTGGCAATTTTCAGGGGCTGGCGGAGACCCAGTACTTC

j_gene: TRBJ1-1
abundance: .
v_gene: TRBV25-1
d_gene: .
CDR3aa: CASSAAAGTEAFF
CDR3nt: TGTGCCAGCAGTGCCGCAGCGGGGACTGAAGCTTTCTTT

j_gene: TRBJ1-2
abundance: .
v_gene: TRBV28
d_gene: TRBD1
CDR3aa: CASRAGGPPNYGYTF
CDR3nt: TGTGCCAGCAGGGCAGGGGGCCCTCCTAACTATGGCTACACCTTC

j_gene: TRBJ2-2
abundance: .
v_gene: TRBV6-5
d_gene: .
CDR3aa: CASSYSASAGELFF
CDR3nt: TGTGCCAGCAGTTACTCGGCTAGCGCCGGGGAGCTGTTTTTT

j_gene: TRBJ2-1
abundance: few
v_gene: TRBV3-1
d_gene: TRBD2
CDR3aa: CASSEKMHGLAGVNEQFF
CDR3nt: TGTGCCAGCAGCGAAAAAATGCACGGACTAGCGGGAGTGAATGAGCAGTTCTTC

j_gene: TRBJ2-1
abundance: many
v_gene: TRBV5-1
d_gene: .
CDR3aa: CASSPSGGLYNEQFF
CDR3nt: TGCGCCAGCAGTCCGAGTGGGGGCCTCTACAATGAGCAGTTCTTC

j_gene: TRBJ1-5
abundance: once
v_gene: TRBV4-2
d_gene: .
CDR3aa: CASSQMTGKGNQPQHF
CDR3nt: TGTGCCAGCAGCCAAATGACAGGAAAAGGCAATCAGCCCCAGCATTTT

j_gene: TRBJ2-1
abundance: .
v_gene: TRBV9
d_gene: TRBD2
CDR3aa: CASSPSRLAALEQFF
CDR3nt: TGTGCCAGCAGCCCCTCGAGACTAGCGGCCCTGGAGCAGTTCTTC

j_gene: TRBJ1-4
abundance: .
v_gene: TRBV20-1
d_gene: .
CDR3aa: CSATRDGSNEKLFF
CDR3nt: TGCAGTGCTACGCGGGACGGGTCTAATGAAAAACTGTTTTTT

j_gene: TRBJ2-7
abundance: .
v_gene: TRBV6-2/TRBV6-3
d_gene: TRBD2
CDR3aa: CASKGSSGKSYEQYF
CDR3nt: TGTGCCAGCAAAGGTTCTAGCGGAAAATCCTACGAGCAGTACTTC

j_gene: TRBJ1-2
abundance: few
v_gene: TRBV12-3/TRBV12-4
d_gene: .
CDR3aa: CASAPVGANYGYTF
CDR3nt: TGTGCCAGTGCCCCGGTCGGAGCTAACTATGGCTACACCTTC

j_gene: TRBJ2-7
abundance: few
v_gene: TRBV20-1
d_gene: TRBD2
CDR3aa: CSAKTSGGVYEQYF
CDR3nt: TGCAGTGCAAAAACTAGCGGAGGGGTTTACGAGCAGTACTTC

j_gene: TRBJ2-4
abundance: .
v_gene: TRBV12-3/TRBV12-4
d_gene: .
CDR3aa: CASSFFADQLDF
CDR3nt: TGTGCCAGCAGTTTCTTCGCGGACCAATTGGACTTC

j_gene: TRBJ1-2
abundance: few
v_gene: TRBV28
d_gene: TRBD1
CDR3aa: CASSLGTGTAYGYTF
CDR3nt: TGTGCCAGCAGTTTAGGGACCGGGACAGCCTATGGCTACACCTTC

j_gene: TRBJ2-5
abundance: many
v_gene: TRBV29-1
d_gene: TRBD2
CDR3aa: CSVESSGETQYF
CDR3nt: TGCAGCGTTGAGTCTAGCGGGGAGACCCAGTACTTC

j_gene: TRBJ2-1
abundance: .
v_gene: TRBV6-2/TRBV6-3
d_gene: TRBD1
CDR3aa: CASSYDRAGNEQFF
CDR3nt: TGTGCCAGCAGTTATGACAGGGCAGGCAATGAGCAGTTCTTC

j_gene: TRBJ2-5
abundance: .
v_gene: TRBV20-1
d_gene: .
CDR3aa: CSASFLGGGLQTQYF
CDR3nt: TGCAGTGCTAGTTTTTTAGGGGGAGGTTTACAGACCCAGTACTTC

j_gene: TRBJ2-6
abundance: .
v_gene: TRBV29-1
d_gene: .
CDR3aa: CSVAPNRQALVLTF
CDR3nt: TGCAGCGTTGCCCCCAACCGACAGGCACTCGTCCTGACTTTC

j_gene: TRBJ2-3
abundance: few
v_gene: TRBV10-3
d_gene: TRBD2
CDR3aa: CAINVAGGPTDTQYF
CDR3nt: TGTGCCATCAATGTAGCGGGGGGGCCCACAGATACGCAGTATTTT

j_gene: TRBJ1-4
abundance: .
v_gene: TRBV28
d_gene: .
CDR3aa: CASSGLIGEKLFF
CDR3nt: TGTGCCAGCAGTGGATTAATCGGAGAAAAACTGTTTTTT

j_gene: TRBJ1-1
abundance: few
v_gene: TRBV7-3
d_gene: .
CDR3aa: CASSLGQPSEAFF
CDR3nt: TGTGCCAGCAGCTTAGGACAGCCCTCGGAAGCTTTCTTT

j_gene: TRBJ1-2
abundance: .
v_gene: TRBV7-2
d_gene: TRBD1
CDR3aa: CASSLLLDRAGGYTF
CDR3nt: TGTGCCAGCAGCTTATTGTTGGACAGGGCGGGTGGCTACACCTTC

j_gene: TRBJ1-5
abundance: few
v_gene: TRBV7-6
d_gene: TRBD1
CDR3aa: CASSLEGAHQPQHF
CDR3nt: TGTGCCAGCAGCTTAGAGGGGGCTCATCAGCCCCAGCATTTT

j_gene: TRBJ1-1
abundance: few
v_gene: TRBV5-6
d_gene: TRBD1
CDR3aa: CASSSWTGVPNREAFF
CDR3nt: TGTGCCAGCAGCTCGTGGACAGGGGTCCCTAATAGGGAAGCTTTCTTT

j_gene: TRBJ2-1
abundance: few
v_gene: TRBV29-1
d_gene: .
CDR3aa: CSVGPTYNEQFF
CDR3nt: TGCAGCGTTGGGCCTACCTACAATGAGCAGTTCTTC

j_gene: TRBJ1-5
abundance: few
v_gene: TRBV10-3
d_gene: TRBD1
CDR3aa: CAVTTGVNQPQHF
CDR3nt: TGTGCCGTCACCACAGGGGTCAATCAGCCCCAGCATTTT

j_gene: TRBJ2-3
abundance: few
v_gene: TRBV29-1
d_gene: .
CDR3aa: CSVEESTDTQYF
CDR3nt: TGCAGCGTTGAAGAATCCACAGATACGCAGTATTTT

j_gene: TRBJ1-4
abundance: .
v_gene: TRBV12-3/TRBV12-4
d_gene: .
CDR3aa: CASSFPGINEKLFF
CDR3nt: TGTGCCAGCAGTTTCCCAGGGATTAATGAAAAACTGTTTTTT

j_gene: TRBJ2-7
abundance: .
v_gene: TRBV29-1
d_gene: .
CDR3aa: CSVGGRGRKSYEQYF
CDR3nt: TGCAGCGTGGGGGGAAGGGGTAGAAAATCCTACGAGCAGTACTTC

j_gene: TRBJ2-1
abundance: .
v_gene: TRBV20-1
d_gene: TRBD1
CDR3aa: CSATGQGAGEQFF
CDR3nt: TGCAGTGCTACAGGACAGGGGGCTGGTGAGCAGTTCTTC

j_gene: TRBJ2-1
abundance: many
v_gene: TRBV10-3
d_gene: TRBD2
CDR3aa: CAIISGTSGIGEQFF
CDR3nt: TGTGCCATCATCTCCGGGACTAGCGGGATCGGTGAGCAGTTCTTC

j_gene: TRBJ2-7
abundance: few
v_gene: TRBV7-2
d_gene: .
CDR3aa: CASSLDGGGFYEQYF
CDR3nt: TGTGCCAGCAGCTTAGACGGGGGCGGATTCTACGAGCAGTACTTC

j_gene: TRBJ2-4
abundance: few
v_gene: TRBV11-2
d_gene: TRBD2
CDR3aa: CASSFGTSARDIQYF
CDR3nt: TGTGCCAGCAGCTTCGGGACTAGTGCGAGGGACATTCAGTACTTC

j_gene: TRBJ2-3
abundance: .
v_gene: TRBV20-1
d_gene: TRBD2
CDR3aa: CSATGLAGTTDTQYF
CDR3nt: TGCAGTGCTACGGGACTAGCGGGGACCACAGATACGCAGTATTTT